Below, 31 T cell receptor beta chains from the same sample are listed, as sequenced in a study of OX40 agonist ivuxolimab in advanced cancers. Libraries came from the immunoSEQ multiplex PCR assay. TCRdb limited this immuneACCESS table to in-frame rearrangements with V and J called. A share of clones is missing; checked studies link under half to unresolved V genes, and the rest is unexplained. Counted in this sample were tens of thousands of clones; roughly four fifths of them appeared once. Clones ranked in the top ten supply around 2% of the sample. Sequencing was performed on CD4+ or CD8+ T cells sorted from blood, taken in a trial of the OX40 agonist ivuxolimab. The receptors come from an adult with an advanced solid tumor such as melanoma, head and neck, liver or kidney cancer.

CDR3 loop: CASSPNRYLGESPYF. The CDR3 DNA reads as TGTGCCAGCTCACCAAATCGATATCTTGGGGAATCCCCGTATTTT. V is TRBV18 and J is TRBJ2-3; D gene uncertain. V was clipped by 2 bases and J by 14 bases, with 23 bases between them. CDR3 length equals 15 residues. Germline CDR1 reads KGHSH; CDR2 reads LQKENI.

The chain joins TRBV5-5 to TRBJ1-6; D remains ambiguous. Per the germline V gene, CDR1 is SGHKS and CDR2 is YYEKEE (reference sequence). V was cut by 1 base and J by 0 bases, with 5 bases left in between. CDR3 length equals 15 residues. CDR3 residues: CASSLSSSYNSPLHF. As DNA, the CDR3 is TGTGCCAGCAGCTTGTCGAGCTCCTATAATTCACCCCTCCACTTT.

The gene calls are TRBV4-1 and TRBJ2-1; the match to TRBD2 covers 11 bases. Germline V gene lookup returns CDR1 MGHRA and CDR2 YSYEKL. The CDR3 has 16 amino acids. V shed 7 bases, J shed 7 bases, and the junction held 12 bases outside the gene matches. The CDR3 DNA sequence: TGCGCCAGCACTACTTGGGTAGCGGGGGGGCAGAATGAGCAGTTCTTC. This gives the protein CASTTWVAGGQNEQFF.

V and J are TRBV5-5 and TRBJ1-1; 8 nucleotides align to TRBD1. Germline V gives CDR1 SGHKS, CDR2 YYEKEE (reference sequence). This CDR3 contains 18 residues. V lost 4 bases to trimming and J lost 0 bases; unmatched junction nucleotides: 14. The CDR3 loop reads CASSKATGGASMNTEAFF. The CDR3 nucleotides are TGTGCCAGCAGCAAAGCCACAGGGGGGGCAAGCATGAACACTGAAGCTTTCTTT. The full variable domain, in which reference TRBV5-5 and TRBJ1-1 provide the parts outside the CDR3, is DAGVTQSPTHLIKTRGQQVTLRCSPISGHKSVSWYQQVLGQGPQFIFQYYEKEERGRGNFPDRFSARQFPNYSSELNVNALLLGDSALYLCASSKATGGASMNTEAFFGQGTRLTVV.

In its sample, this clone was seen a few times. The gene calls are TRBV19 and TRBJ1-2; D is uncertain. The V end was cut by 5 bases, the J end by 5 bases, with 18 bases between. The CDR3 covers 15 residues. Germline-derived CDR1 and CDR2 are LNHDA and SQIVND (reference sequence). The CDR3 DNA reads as TGTGCCAGTAGTGAGCCGGGTCCCACTGGGTATGGCTACACCTTC. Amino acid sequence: CASSEPGPTGYGYTF.

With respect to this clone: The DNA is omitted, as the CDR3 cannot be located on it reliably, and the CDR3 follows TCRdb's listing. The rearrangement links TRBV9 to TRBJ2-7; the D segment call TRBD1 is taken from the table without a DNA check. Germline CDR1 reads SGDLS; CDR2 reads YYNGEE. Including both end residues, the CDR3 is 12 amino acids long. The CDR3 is CASSVGQGNLHF.

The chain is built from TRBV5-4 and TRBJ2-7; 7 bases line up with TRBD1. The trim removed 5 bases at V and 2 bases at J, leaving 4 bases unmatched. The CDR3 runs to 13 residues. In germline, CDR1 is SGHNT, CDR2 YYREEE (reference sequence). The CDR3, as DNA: TGTGCCAGCAGTAACACAGGGGCCTACGAGCAGTACTTC. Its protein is CASSNTGAYEQYF.

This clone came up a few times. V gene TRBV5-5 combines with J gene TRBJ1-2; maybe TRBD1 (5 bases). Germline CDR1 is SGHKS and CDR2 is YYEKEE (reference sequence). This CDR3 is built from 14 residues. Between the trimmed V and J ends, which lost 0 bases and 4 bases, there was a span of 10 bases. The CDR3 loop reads CASSLAGLAYGYTF. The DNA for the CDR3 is TGTGCCAGCAGCTTGGCAGGGTTGGCCTATGGCTACACCTTC.

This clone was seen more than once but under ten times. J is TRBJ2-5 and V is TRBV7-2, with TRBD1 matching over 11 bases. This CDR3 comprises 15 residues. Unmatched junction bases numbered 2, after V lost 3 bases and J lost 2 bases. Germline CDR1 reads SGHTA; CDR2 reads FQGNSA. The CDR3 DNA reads TGTGCCAGCAGCTTGGACAGGGGGCGGCAAGAGACCCAGTACTTC. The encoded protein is CASSLDRGRQETQYF.

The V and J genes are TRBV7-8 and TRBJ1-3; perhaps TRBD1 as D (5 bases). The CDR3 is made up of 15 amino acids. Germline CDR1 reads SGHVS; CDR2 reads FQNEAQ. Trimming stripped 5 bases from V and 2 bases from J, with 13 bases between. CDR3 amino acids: CASSRGWGAGNTIYF. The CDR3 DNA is TGTGCCAGCAGCCGAGGATGGGGGGCTGGAAACACCATATATTTT. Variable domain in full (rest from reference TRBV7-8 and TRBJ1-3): GAGVSQSPRYKVAKRGQDVALRCDPISGHVSLFWYQQALGQGPEFLTYFQNEAQLDKSGLPSDRFFAERPEGSVSTLKIQRTQQEDSAVYLCASSRGWGAGNTIYFGEGSWLTVV.

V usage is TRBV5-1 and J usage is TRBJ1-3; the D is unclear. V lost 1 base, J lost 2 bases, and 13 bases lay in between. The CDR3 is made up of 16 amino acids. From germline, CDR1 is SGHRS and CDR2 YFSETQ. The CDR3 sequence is CASSLQGYEAGNTIYF. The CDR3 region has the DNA TGCGCCAGCAGCTTGCAAGGTTATGAAGCTGGAAACACCATATATTTT.

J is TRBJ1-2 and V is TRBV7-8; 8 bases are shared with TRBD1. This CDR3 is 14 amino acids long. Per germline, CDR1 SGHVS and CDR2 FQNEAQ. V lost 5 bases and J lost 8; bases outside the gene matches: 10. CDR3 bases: TGTGCCAGCAGCCAAAGCGGACAGGGAGGCGGCTACACCTTC. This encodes CASSQSGQGGGYTF.

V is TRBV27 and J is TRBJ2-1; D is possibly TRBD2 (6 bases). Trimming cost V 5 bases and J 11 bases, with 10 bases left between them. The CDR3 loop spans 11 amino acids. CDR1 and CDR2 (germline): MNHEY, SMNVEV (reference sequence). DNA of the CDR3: TGTGCCAGCAGTACCCGGGAGAAGCAGTTCTTC. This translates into CASSTREKQFF.

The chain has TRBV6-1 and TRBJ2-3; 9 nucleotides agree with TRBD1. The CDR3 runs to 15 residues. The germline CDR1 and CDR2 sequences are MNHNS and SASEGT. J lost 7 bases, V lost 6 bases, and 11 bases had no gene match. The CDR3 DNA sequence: TGTGCCAGCAGGGGAACAGGGGGCATTCGTCATACGCAGTATTTT. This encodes CASRGTGGIRHTQYF.

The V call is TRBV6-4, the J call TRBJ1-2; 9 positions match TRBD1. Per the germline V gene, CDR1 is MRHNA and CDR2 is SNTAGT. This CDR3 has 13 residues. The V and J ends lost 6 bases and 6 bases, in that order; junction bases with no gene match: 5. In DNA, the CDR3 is TGTGCCAGCAGAGGGACAGGGCAAAATGGCTACACCTTC. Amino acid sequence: CASRGTGQNGYTF.

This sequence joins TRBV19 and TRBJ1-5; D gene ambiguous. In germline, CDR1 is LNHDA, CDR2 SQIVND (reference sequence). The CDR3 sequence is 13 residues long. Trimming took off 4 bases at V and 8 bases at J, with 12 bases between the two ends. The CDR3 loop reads CASSTDLRKPQHF. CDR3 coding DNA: TGTGCCAGTAGTACTGATCTCAGAAAGCCCCAGCATTTT.

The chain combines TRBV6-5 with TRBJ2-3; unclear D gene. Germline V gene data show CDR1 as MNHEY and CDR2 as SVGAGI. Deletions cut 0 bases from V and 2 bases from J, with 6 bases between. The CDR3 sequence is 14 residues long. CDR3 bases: TGTGCCAGCAGTTACTCGGCTACCACAGATACGCAGTATTTT. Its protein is CASSYSATTDTQYF.

CDR3 nucleotides: TGCGCCAGCAGCCAAGAACGGGCAGCCACTACCGGGGAGCTGTTTTTT. As protein: CASSQERAATTGELFF. The chain employs TRBV4-1 and TRBJ2-2; D remains unclear. Deletions cut 0 bases from V and 5 bases from J, with 13 bases between. The CDR3 is 16 residues long. The germline CDR1 and CDR2 sequences are MGHRA and YSYEKL.

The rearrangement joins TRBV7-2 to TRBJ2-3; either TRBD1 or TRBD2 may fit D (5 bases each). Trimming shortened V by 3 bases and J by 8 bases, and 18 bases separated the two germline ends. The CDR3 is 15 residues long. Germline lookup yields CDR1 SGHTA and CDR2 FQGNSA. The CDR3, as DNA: TGTGCCAGCAGCTTGGCGGGTCGGGGCCTGGGTACGCAGTATTTT. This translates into CASSLAGRGLGTQYF.

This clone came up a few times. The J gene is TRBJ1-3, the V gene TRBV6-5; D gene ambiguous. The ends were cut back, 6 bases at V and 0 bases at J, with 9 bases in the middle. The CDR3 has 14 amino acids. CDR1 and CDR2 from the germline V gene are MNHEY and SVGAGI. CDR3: CASRPGSSGNTIYF. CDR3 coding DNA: TGTGCCAGCAGGCCGGGAAGCTCTGGAAACACCATATATTTT.

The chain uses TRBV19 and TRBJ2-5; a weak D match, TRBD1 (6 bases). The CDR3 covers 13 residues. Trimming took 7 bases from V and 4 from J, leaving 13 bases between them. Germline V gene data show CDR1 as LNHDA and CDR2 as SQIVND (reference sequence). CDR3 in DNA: TGTGCCAGTACTGGCAGGGGCGTAGAGACCCAGTACTTC. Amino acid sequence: CASTGRGVETQYF.

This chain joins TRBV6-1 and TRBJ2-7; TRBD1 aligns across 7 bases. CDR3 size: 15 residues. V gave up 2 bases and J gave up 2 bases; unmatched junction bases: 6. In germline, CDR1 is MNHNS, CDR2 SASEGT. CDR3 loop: CASSEFPGTAYEQYF. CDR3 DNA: TGTGCCAGCAGTGAATTTCCCGGGACAGCCTACGAGCAGTACTTC.

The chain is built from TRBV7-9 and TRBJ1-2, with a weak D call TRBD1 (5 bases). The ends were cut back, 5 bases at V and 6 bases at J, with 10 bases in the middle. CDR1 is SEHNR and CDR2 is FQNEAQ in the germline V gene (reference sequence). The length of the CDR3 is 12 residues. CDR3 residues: CASSTGLDGYTF. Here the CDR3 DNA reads TGTGCCAGCAGCACGGGACTGGATGGCTACACCTTC.

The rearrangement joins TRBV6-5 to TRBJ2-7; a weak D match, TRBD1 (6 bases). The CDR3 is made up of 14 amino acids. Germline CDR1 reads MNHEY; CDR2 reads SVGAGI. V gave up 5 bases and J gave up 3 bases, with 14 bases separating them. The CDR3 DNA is TGTGCCAGCAGTCAATCAGGACAGATCTACGAGCAGTACTTC. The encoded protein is CASSQSGQIYEQYF.

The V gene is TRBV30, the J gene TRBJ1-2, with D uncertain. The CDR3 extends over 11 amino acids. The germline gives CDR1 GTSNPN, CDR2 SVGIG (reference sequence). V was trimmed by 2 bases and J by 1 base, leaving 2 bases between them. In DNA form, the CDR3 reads TGTGCCTGGAGTCTTAACTATGGCTACACCTTC. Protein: CAWSLNYGYTF.

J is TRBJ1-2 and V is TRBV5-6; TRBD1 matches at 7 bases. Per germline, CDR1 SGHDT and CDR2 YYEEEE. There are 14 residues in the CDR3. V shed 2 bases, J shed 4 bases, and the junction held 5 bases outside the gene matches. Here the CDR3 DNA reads TGTGCCAGCAGCTTAAGGGGGCCTGTCTATGGCTACACCTTC. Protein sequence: CASSLRGPVYGYTF.

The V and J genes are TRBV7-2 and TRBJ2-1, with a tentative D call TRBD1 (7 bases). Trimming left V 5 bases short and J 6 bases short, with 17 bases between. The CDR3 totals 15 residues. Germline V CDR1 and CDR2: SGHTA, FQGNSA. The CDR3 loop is CASSRQGGPGNEQFF. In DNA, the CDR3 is TGTGCCAGCAGCCGACAGGGAGGACCCGGCAATGAGCAGTTCTTC.

CDR3 bases: TGTGCCAGCAGGCCCCGCCCCGGACAGGGGGCTTTGGGGGGCGAGCAGTACTTC. It encodes CASRPRPGQGALGGEQYF. The V call is TRBV5-4, the J call TRBJ2-7; TRBD1 matches at 11 bases. The germline V gene has CDR1 SGHNT and CDR2 YYREEE (reference sequence). The V and J ends lost 5 bases and 6 bases, in that order; junction bases with no gene match: 19. The CDR3 runs to 18 residues. Full variable domain (missing parts from reference TRBV5-4 and TRBJ2-7): ETGVTQSPTHLIKTRGQQVTLRCSSQSGHNTVSWYQQALGQGPQFIFQYYREEENGRGNFPPRFSGLQFPNYSSELNVNALELDDSALYLCASRPRPGQGALGGEQYFGPGTRLTVT.

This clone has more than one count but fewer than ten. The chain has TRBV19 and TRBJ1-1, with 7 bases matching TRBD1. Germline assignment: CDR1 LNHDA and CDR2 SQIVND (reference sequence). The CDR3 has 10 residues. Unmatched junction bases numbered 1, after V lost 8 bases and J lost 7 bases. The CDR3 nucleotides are TGTGCCAGTCGACAGGGTGAAGCTTTCTTT. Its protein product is CASRQGEAFF.

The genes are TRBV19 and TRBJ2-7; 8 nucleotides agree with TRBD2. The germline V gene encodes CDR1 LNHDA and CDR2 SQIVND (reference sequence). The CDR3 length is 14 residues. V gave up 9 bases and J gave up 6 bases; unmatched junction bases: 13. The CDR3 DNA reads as TGTGCCAGCCGAATGACGGGGGGGCCGAGCGAGCAGTACTTC. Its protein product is CASRMTGGPSEQYF.

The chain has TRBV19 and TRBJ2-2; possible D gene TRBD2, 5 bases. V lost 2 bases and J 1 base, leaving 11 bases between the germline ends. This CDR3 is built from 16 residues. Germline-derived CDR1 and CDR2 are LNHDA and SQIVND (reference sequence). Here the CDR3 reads CASSIYGVGNTGELFF. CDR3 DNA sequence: TGTGCCAGTAGTATATACGGGGTAGGGAACACCGGGGAGCTGTTTTTT.